This passage covers 7 T cell receptor beta chains from one sample sequenced in a study of response to subunit inactivated influenza vaccine. TCRdb called the RT-PCR reads again in MiXCR, with one record for every CDR3 protein. The top ten clones hold 11% of a sample with approximately 700,000 distinct CDR3 sequences, approximately 14% of them seen once. Sample: PBMCs from blood, taken 12 days after vaccination. All receptors derive from a middle-aged man who received an inactivated influenza vaccine.

This chain joins TRBV15 and TRBJ1-5, with TRBD1 matching over 9 bases. The germline gives CDR1 LNHNV, CDR2 YYDKDF (reference sequence). The junction had 3 bases not matched to a gene; V was cut back by 4 bases and J by 2 bases. The CDR3 runs 15 residues. The CDR3 reads CATSKRTGGNQPQHF. CDR3 bases: TGTGCCACCAGCAAACGGACAGGGGGCAATCAGCCCCAGCATTTT.

In its sample, this clonotype was seen a few times. The chain employs TRBV7-2 and TRBJ1-6; 7 nucleotides match TRBD1. V was clipped by 4 bases and J by 8 bases; unmatched bases: 8. The CDR3 totals 15 residues. Per germline, CDR1 SGHTA and CDR2 FQGNSA. The CDR3 region has the DNA TGTGCCAGCAGCTCGAAACGGGACAGATATTCACCCCTCCACTTT. Translated, it gives CASSSKRDRYSPLHF.

The V gene is TRBV11-2, the J gene TRBJ2-3; 14 nucleotides line up with TRBD2. The CDR3 is 19 amino acids. V was clipped by 5 bases and J by 1 base; unmatched bases: 11. CDR1 is SGHAT, CDR2 FQNNGV, per germline. In DNA, the CDR3 is TGTGCCAGCAGCCTATACGACAGACTAGCGGGAGGGGGCACAGATACGCAGTATTTT. This sequence encodes CASSLYDRLAGGGTDTQYF.

This clonotype has just a few counts. The V call is TRBV7-9, the J call TRBJ2-1; 10 bases line up with TRBD1. The J segment lost 7 bases and the V segment lost 7 bases, leaving 10 bases of the junction unmatched. The CDR3 has 15 amino acids. Germline V gene lookup returns CDR1 SEHNR and CDR2 FQNEAQ (reference sequence). The DNA for the CDR3 is TGTGCCAGCACCATGACAGGGGGCTTAGGTAATGAGCAGTTCTTC. Translated, it gives CASTMTGGLGNEQFF. Full variable domain (rest looked up from reference TRBV7-9 and TRBJ2-1): DTGVSQNPRHKITKRGQNVTFRCDPISEHNRLYWYRQTLGQGPEFLTYFQNEAQLEKSRLLSDRFSAERPKGSFSTLEIQRTEQGDSAMYLCASTMTGGLGNEQFFGPGTRLTVL.

This clonotype has a handful of counts. The CDR3: CAWSVQSTGELFF. CDR3 nucleotides: TGTGCCTGGAGTGTACAAAGCACCGGGGAGCTGTTTTTT. The chain is built from TRBV30 and TRBJ2-2; D remains ambiguous. Germline-derived CDR1 and CDR2 are GTSNPN and SVGIG (reference sequence). Deletions cut 0 bases from V and 4 bases from J, with 6 bases between. The CDR3 spans 13 residues.

This clonotype has just a few counts. This chain uses TRBV12-3 or TRBV12-4 with TRBJ2-7; D gene ambiguous. There are 15 residues in the CDR3. Trimming stripped 5 bases from V and 9 bases from J, with 23 bases between. In DNA, the CDR3 is TGTGCCAGCAGTGCTGCCGGGCTCCGCCTCGACGGGCAGTACTTC. Its protein is CASSAAGLRLDGQYF.

The chain carries TRBV7-9 and TRBJ2-5, with D possibly being TRBD1 (6 bases). The CDR3 runs 14 residues. Trimming pared 5 bases from V and 0 bases from J, leaving 10 bases between. The germline V gene has CDR1 SEHNR and CDR2 FQNEAQ (reference sequence). CDR3 sequence (DNA): TGTGCCAGCAGCCCCTACAGGGACCAAGAGACCCAGTACTTC. Translating gives CASSPYRDQETQYF.